The clone carrying this T cell receptor beta chain was observed once. This specimen belongs to a study of T cells in narcolepsy. Here immunoSEQ multiplex PCR was the method, and the copy in TCRdb shows in-frame clones only, minus some. The data show roughly 11,000 clones, about 94% seen once. The CDR3 extends over 14 amino acids. Germline-derived CDR1 and CDR2 are SGDLS and YYNGEE. V lost 4 bases and J 4 bases, leaving 13 bases between the germline ends. Sequencing used CD45RA- memory CD4+ T cells from PBMCs. This chain links TRBV9 with TRBJ2-3, with D possibly TRBD1 on 6 matching bases. The receptor was isolated from a human donor with narcolepsy. CDR3 in DNA: TGTGCCAGCAGCCCTACCAACAGGGCAGATACGCAGTATTTT. It yields the protein CASSPTNRADTQYF. Complete variable domain (other parts from reference TRBV9 and TRBJ2-3): DSGVTQTPKHLITATGQRVTLRCSPRSGDLSVYWYQQSLDQGLQFLIQYYNGEERAKGNILERFSAQQFPDLHSELNLSSLELGDSALYFCASSPTNRADTQYFGPGTRLTVL.